The 22 T cell receptor beta chains listed next were all sequenced from one sample in a study of blood T cell repertoires in COVID-19. Libraries were prepared by immunoSEQ multiplex PCR; TCRdb keeps only in-frame clonotypes and omits some of them. The sample lists about 110,000 clones, around 82% occurring once. Sequenced input: peripheral blood. All receptors derive from a human donor in a cohort sampled during active COVID-19.

The genes are TRBV6-5 and TRBJ2-1; possible D gene TRBD2, 5 bases. Germline assignment: CDR1 MNHEY and CDR2 SVGAGI. V was trimmed by 7 bases and J by 9 bases, leaving 19 bases between them. The CDR3 extends over 14 amino acids. CDR3: CASTEGAVRSEQFF. The CDR3 coding sequence is TGTGCCAGCACCGAGGGTGCCGTTCGGAGTGAGCAGTTCTTC.

This clone was seen a handful of times. The rearrangement joins TRBV5-1 to TRBJ1-1; TRBD1 agrees at 7 bases. This CDR3 has 18 residues. V lost 6 bases and J lost 0; bases outside the gene matches: 17. Germline V gene lookup returns CDR1 SGHRS and CDR2 YFSETQ. The chain's CDR3 is CASTPHLRQGSMNTEAFF. CDR3 in DNA: TGCGCCAGCACCCCCCACCTCCGACAGGGCTCCATGAACACTGAAGCTTTCTTT.

This chain links TRBV27 with TRBJ2-3; D may be TRBD1 (5 bases). Trimming pared 1 base from V and 2 bases from J, leaving 10 bases between. The CDR3 is made up of 15 amino acids. Germline V gene data show CDR1 as MNHEY and CDR2 as SMNVEV (reference sequence). CDR3 in DNA: TGTGCCAGCAGTTTATTCTCTGGGGCCACAGATACGCAGTATTTT. Amino acid sequence: CASSLFSGATDTQYF.

The chain recombines TRBV6-2 or TRBV6-3 with TRBJ2-7, with 8 nucleotides matching TRBD1. CDR3 length: 15 amino acids. V shed 5 bases, J shed 4 bases, and the junction held 10 bases outside the gene matches. Germline V gives CDR1 MNHEY, CDR2 SVGEGT. DNA of the CDR3: TGTGCCAGCAGTAAACCGGGACAGGCTGGATACGAGCAGTACTTC. This codes for CASSKPGQAGYEQYF.

The chain combines TRBV7-6 with TRBJ2-7, with D maybe TRBD2 (6 bases). The V end was cut by 4 bases, the J end by 3 bases, with 10 bases between. Per germline, CDR1 SGHVS and CDR2 FNYEAQ. CDR3 size: 13 residues. CDR3 nucleotides: TGTGCCAGCAGCTCCGGGAGTATCTACGAGCAGTACTTC. It translates to CASSSGSIYEQYF.

The rearrangement uses TRBV19 and TRBJ2-1, with a tentative D call TRBD2 (5 bases). The CDR3 covers 13 residues. The germline V gene encodes CDR1 LNHDA and CDR2 SQIVND (reference sequence). V lost 7 bases and J lost 10, with 17 bases in between. CDR3 region: CASTANTLAEQFF. The CDR3 DNA follows: TGTGCCAGTACCGCGAACACCTTAGCGGAGCAGTTCTTC.

This clone was counted a single time. The V call is TRBV7-3, the J call TRBJ2-2, with 10 bases fitting TRBD1. The germline V gene encodes CDR1 SGHTA and CDR2 FQGTGA. The CDR3 is made up of 21 amino acids. With V trimmed by 2 bases and J by 4 bases, 19 bases remained unmatched. The DNA for the CDR3 is TGTGCCAGCAGCTTATTAGCCGGGGACAGGGGACGTACTCGTGTCACCGGGGAGCTGTTTTTT. Amino acids: CASSLLAGDRGRTRVTGELFF.

V usage is TRBV28 and J usage is TRBJ1-5, with D possibly matching TRBD1 (5 bases). The germline CDR1 and CDR2 sequences are MDHEN and SYDVKM. The CDR3 extends over 12 amino acids. The ends were cut back, 8 bases at V and 6 bases at J, with 11 bases in the middle. CDR3 DNA sequence: TGTGCCAGCGCAGGGTTTGGTCAGCCCCAGCATTTT. This sequence encodes CASAGFGQPQHF.

The chain uses TRBV4-3 and TRBJ2-3; tentative D call: TRBD2 (5 bases). The CDR3 sequence is 17 residues long. Between the trimmed V and J ends, which lost 0 bases and 5 bases, there was a span of 18 bases. Germline V gene lookup returns CDR1 LGHNA and CDR2 YSLEER. The DNA for the CDR3 is TGCGCCAGCAGCCAAGATGTAGGAGGCTTCCGGGTAGATACGCAGTATTTT. This codes for CASSQDVGGFRVDTQYF.

The chain is built from TRBV7-8 and TRBJ2-3; D possibly corresponds to TRBD2 (6 bases). V lost 3 bases to trimming and J lost 4 bases, with 20 bases between them. The CDR3 consists of 17 residues. Germline V CDR1 and CDR2: SGHVS, FQNEAQ. CDR3 protein: CASSLNRGAGLADTQYF. For the CDR3, the DNA is TGTGCCAGCAGCTTGAACCGCGGGGCGGGATTGGCAGATACGCAGTATTTT.

This CDR3 reads CASRRGPTSTDTQYF. CDR3 sequence (DNA): TGTGCCAGCCGCAGGGGACCGACGAGCACAGATACGCAGTATTTT. This rearrangement joins TRBV6-4 to TRBJ2-3, with D tentatively TRBD1 (6 bases). This CDR3 contains 15 residues. Germline V gene data show CDR1 as MRHNA and CDR2 as SNTAGT. Trimming took 8 bases from V and 0 from J, leaving 15 bases between them.

The chain uses TRBV29-1 and TRBJ1-2, with 7 bases fitting TRBD1. J gave up 5 bases and V 7 bases, and 7 bases lay outside the gene matches. Germline assignment: CDR1 SQVTM and CDR2 ANQGSEA. This CDR3 comprises 12 residues. CDR3 in amino acids: CSAEQGRYGYTF. In DNA, the CDR3 is TGCAGCGCCGAACAGGGGCGTTATGGCTACACCTTC.

This rearrangement joins TRBV7-2 to TRBJ1-6, with TRBD1 as a possible D gene (5 bases). Germline CDR1 and CDR2: SGHTA and FQGNSA. Trimming pared 6 bases from V and 7 bases from J, leaving 16 bases between. This CDR3 has 15 residues. In DNA form, the CDR3 reads TGTGCCAGCAGACCAAGGCGGGACCCCAATTCACCCCTCCACTTT. Amino acid sequence: CASRPRRDPNSPLHF.

The V and J genes are TRBV18 and TRBJ2-5, with 9 bases identical to TRBD2. The CDR3 has 14 amino acids. Germline CDR1 reads KGHSH; CDR2 reads LQKENI. V gave up 3 bases and J gave up 5 bases; unmatched junction bases: 4. CDR3 amino acids: CASSPGLAGETQYF. In nucleotides, the CDR3 is TGTGCCAGCTCACCGGGACTAGCCGGGGAGACCCAGTACTTC.

A few counts support this clone. CDR3 nucleotides: TGCGCCAGCAGCCGGGGTGGACAGGCGAACTATGGCTACACCTTC. Translation gives CASSRGGQANYGYTF. The gene calls are TRBV4-1 and TRBJ1-2; the match to TRBD1 covers 7 bases. V was pared by 4 bases and J by 2 bases, with 7 bases of the junction left unmatched. The V gene's germline CDR1 is MGHRA and CDR2 YSYEKL. The CDR3 sequence is 15 residues long.

The chain carries TRBV28 and TRBJ2-5; 10 positions match TRBD1. J was trimmed by 4 bases and V by 4 bases; bases with no gene match: 6. Germline values: CDR1 MDHEN, CDR2 SYDVKM. The CDR3 is made up of 15 amino acids. Here the CDR3 reads CASSSGTGVSETQYF. Here the CDR3 DNA reads TGTGCCAGCAGTTCCGGGACAGGGGTATCAGAGACCCAGTACTTC.

This chain connects TRBV24-1 to TRBJ2-1, with a tentative D call TRBD2 (5 bases). Trimming stripped 1 base from V and 6 bases from J, with 6 bases between. Germline loops: CDR1 KGHDR, CDR2 SFDVKD. The CDR3 runs 13 residues. Here the CDR3 DNA reads TGTGCCACCAGTGATTTCGGAGGCAATGAGCAGTTCTTC. It translates to CATSDFGGNEQFF.

This clone was seen a single time. The rearrangement links TRBV7-9 to TRBJ2-3, with TRBD1 matching over 8 bases. Trimming at V came to 5 bases and at J to 5 bases, leaving 6 bases not matched to a gene. This CDR3 has 14 residues. Germline loops: CDR1 SEHNR, CDR2 FQNEAQ (reference sequence). This CDR3 reads CASSPGTGVDTQYF. The CDR3 region has the DNA TGTGCCAGCAGCCCAGGGACAGGAGTAGATACGCAGTATTTT.

V gene TRBV28 combines with J gene TRBJ1-2; TRBD1 matches 8 bases. Trimming at V came to 1 base and at J to 8 bases, leaving 6 bases not matched to a gene. Per germline, CDR1 MDHEN and CDR2 SYDVKM. This CDR3 is built from 14 residues. CDR3 in amino acids: CASSLSFRGLGYTF. CDR3 coding DNA: TGTGCCAGCAGTTTATCCTTCAGGGGGCTGGGCTACACCTTC.

The genes are TRBV24-1 and TRBJ2-1, with TRBD1 matching over 8 bases. Trimming removed 2 bases from V and 6 bases from J; junction bases left unmatched: 8. The CDR3 extends over 16 amino acids. Germline loops: CDR1 KGHDR, CDR2 SFDVKD. In DNA form, the CDR3 reads TGTGCCACCAGTGATTCGACAGGGGCCCCCCTCAATGAGCAGTTCTTC. Translation gives CATSDSTGAPLNEQFF.

The genes are TRBV12-3 or TRBV12-4 and TRBJ1-1; D call uncertain. The CDR3 has 13 amino acids. V shed 3 bases and J shed 2 bases, with 7 bases lying between them. CDR3 coding DNA: TGTGCCAGCAGTTTCTTTGGCAACACTGAAGCTTTCTTT. Translation gives CASSFFGNTEAFF.

This chain links TRBV19 with TRBJ1-5, with 10 bases aligning to TRBD1. J was trimmed by 1 base and V by 7 bases; bases with no gene match: 7. The CDR3 contains 16 residues. Per the germline V gene, CDR1 is LNHDA and CDR2 is SQIVND (reference sequence). DNA of the CDR3: TGTGCCAGTAACGGACAGGGGGTAGTGAGCAATCAGCCCCAGCATTTT. This codes for CASNGQGVVSNQPQHF.